This paragraph reports one T cell receptor (beta chain). Original processing methods: Estimates of nucleated cell counts were drawn from the amplification of reference gene primers. Here immunoSEQ multiplex PCR was the method, and the copy in TCRdb shows in-frame clones only, minus some. That table gives V, J and clone size, and the DNA gave D and trimming. The sample holds a few hundred thousand clones; approximately 90% are singletons and the top ten take 1.6%. This entry is derived from a study of blood T cell repertoires in COVID-19. Study as a whole: COVID-19 samples, acute and convalescent, were from the United States, Italy and Spain. T cells, B-cell-depleted T cells, or PBMCs provided the cDNA or gDNA that served as material.

Recruited during active infection, patients (from Seattle) were subsequently followed longitudinally. The germline CDR1 and CDR2 sequences are SGHTA and FQGNSA. J was trimmed by 4 bases and V by 6 bases; bases with no gene match: 9. CDR3 length: 15 residues. J is TRBJ2-1 and V is TRBV7-2; TRBD1 agrees at 7 bases. The source material was peripheral blood. The origin of this receptor is a woman aged 25 to 39 with COVID-19, enrolled during active disease. This CDR3 is CASRPVGTDYNEQFF. In nucleotides, the CDR3 is TGTGCCAGCAGACCCGTCGGGACAGATTACAATGAGCAGTTCTTC.